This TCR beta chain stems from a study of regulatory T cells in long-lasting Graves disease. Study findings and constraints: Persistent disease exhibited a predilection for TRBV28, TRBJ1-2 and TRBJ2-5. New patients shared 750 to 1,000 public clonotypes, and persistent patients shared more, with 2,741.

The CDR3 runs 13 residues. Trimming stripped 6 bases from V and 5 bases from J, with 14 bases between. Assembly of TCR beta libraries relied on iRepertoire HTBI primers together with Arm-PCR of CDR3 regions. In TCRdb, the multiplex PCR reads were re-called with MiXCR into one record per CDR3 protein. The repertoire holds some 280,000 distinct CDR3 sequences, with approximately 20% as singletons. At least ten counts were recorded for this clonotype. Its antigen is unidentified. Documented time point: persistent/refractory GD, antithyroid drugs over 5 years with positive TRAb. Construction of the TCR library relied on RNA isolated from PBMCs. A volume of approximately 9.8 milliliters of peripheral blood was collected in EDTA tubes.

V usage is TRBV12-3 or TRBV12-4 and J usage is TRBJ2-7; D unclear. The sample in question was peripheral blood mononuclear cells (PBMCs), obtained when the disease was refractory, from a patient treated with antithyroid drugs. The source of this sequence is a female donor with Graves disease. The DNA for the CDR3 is TGTGCCAGCAGCACGGGCATGAGGCACGAGCAGTACTTC. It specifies CASSTGMRHEQYF.